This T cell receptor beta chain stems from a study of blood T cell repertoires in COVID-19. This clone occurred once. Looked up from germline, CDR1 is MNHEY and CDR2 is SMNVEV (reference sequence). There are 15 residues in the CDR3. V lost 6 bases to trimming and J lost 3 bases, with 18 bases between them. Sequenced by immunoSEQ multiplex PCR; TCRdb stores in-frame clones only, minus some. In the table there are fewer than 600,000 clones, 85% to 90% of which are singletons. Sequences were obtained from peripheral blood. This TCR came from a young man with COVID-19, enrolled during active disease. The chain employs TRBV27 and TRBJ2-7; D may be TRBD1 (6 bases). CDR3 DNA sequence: TGTGCCAGCAGCCGAACCCGGACAGCTAACTACGAGCAGTACTTC. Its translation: CASSRTRTANYEQYF.